Below are 11 T cell receptor beta chains sequenced from a single sample in a study of cytomegalovirus exposure and HLA in healthy donors. With 60 Vbeta and 13 Jbeta primers, the PCR was carried out. Sequencing used immunoSEQ multiplex PCR; TCRdb keeps in-frame clones, though not all of them. The table has some 110,000 clones, about 69% seen once. The sequenced sample consisted of PBMCs. These receptors all stem from a man aged 35 to 55 in good health and CMV-seronegative.

The chain employs TRBV7-8 and TRBJ1-2; D is undetermined. In germline, CDR1 is SGHVS, CDR2 FQNEAQ. This CDR3 spans 14 amino acids. Trimming cost V 2 bases and J 8 bases, with 15 bases left between them. The CDR3 spells CASSLFTPGGGYTF. CDR3 DNA sequence: TGTGCCAGCAGCTTATTTACCCCGGGTGGCGGCTACACCTTC.

The chain has TRBV29-1 and TRBJ2-3; TRBD2 agrees at 10 bases. The CDR3 extends over 18 amino acids. The V and J ends lost 2 bases and 2 bases, in that order; junction bases with no gene match: 13. Germline V lookup: CDR1 SQVTM, CDR2 ANQGSEA. The CDR3 loop reads CSVELAGAPVYFTDTQYF. CDR3 nucleotide sequence: TGCAGCGTTGAACTAGCGGGGGCCCCTGTGTACTTCACAGATACGCAGTATTTT.

The rearrangement uses TRBV28 and TRBJ1-6; no reliable D call. The germline CDR1 and CDR2 sequences are MDHEN and SYDVKM. The CDR3 runs 15 residues. The V end lost 6 bases, the J end lost 8 bases, and 17 bases lay between the germline ends. CDR3 nucleotide sequence: TGTGCCAGCAGGCCCCCCGGGGATGAGTATTCACCCCTCCACTTT. Its translation is CASRPPGDEYSPLHF.

This clone showed up just once. The V call is TRBV29-1, the J call TRBJ1-1; possibly TRBD1 for D (6 bases). V shed 3 bases and J shed 5 bases, with 19 bases lying between them. CDR1 and CDR2 (germline): SQVTM, ANQGSEA. The CDR3 consists of 15 residues. The CDR3 DNA follows: TGCAGCGTTGAGGGGGCGCGCAGGGTCGGTACTGAAGCTTTCTTT. This codes for CSVEGARRVGTEAFF.

This clone was detected a few times. The rearrangement links TRBV10-3 to TRBJ2-7, with unresolved D. Germline values: CDR1 ENHRY, CDR2 SYGVKD. Trimming shortened V by 2 bases and J by 7 bases, and 12 bases separated the two germline ends. This CDR3 has 13 residues. The CDR3 loop reads CAISEPDSLEQYF. The CDR3 DNA is TGTGCCATCAGTGAGCCCGACTCCTTGGAGCAGTACTTC.

The chain employs TRBV9 and TRBJ2-7; 10 bases are a match to TRBD1. Trimming at V came to 3 bases and at J to 4 bases, leaving 4 bases not matched to a gene. Germline CDR1 is SGDLS and CDR2 is YYNGEE. This CDR3 spans 14 amino acids. Written as DNA, the CDR3 is TGTGCCAGCAGCGAGTGGGGACAGGGGTACGAGCAGTACTTC. This sequence encodes CASSEWGQGYEQYF.

This clone appeared once. V and J are TRBV4-1 and TRBJ2-7; 11 bases are shared with TRBD2. CDR1 is MGHRA, CDR2 YSYEKL, per germline. The V and J ends lost 5 bases and 3 bases, in that order; junction bases with no gene match: 6. This CDR3 region has 15 residues. The chain's CDR3 is CASSSPGTSGYEQYF. The CDR3 region has the DNA TGCGCCAGCAGCTCCCCCGGGACTAGCGGCTACGAGCAGTACTTC.

This chain uses TRBV2 with TRBJ2-2; 7 nucleotides match TRBD2. There are 18 residues in the CDR3. Per germline, CDR1 SNHLY and CDR2 FYNNEI. V gave up 3 bases and J gave up 4 bases; unmatched junction bases: 14. The CDR3 loop reads CASSEHVRDYLVTGELFF. For the CDR3, the DNA is TGTGCCAGCAGTGAGCATGTAAGGGACTATTTAGTCACCGGGGAGCTGTTTTTT. The variable domain in full, completed from reference TRBV2 and TRBJ2-2, reads EPEVTQTPSHQVTQMGQEVILRCVPISNHLYFYWYRQILGQKVEFLVSFYNNEISEKSEIFDDQFSVERPDGSNFTLKIRSTKLEDSAMYFCASSEHVRDYLVTGELFFGEGSRLTVL.

This clone was detected a few times. V usage is TRBV6-1 and J usage is TRBJ2-7; TRBD1 matches at 8 bases. Germline assignment: CDR1 MNHNS and CDR2 SASEGT. V lost 2 bases, J lost 2 bases, and 2 bases stayed unmatched. CDR3 size: 14 residues. The CDR3 region has the DNA TGTGCCAGCAGTGAATCACAGGGGGCCTACGAGCAGTACTTC. Protein: CASSESQGAYEQYF.

This sequence joins TRBV4-1 and TRBJ2-1; 11 nucleotides line up with TRBD1. CDR1 and CDR2 (germline): MGHRA, YSYEKL. The CDR3 loop spans 14 amino acids. V shed 4 bases, J shed 9 bases, and the junction held 5 bases outside the gene matches. The CDR3 coding sequence is TGCGCCAGCAGCCTGGGACAGGGGGTGAGTGAGCAGTTCTTC. As protein: CASSLGQGVSEQFF.

The chain links TRBV6-1 to TRBJ2-7; 8 bases map to TRBD2. With 5 bases clipped from V and 5 bases from J, the junction kept 11 bases outside the gene matches. CDR3 length: 15 amino acids. CDR1 and CDR2 from the germline V gene are MNHNS and SASEGT. The CDR3 spells CASSFLAGPTNEQYF. The CDR3 nucleotides are TGTGCCAGCAGTTTTCTAGCGGGTCCTACCAACGAGCAGTACTTC.